This is a list of T cell receptor beta chains from one sample in a study of blood T cell repertoires in COVID-19. Data came from immunoSEQ multiplex PCR; TCRdb stores just in-frame clones and leaves some out. Among around 310,000 clones, 90% were seen once, and the ten largest hold 0.8% to 1.3%. Material for sequencing was peripheral blood. The receptor source for this set is a woman between 40 and 55 years old with COVID-19, enrolled during active disease. CDR3s include the opening cysteine and the closing phenylalanine or tryptophan.

j_call,cdr3_length,v_call,cdr3_aa
TRBJ2-2,15,TRBV6-5,CASSEGLLDTGELFF
TRBJ2-3,16,TRBV5-1,CASSFGLAGEYDTQYF
TRBJ2-7,17,TRBV7-3,CASSAGTGGLMGYEQYF
TRBJ1-4,16,TRBV28,CASSLTRTATNEKLFF
TRBJ1-3,17,TRBV19,CASSLERGLRSGNTIYF
TRBJ1-2,11,TRBV6-2/TRBV6-3,CASSHRFGYTF
TRBJ2-2,12,TRBV28,CASRRGPGELFF
TRBJ1-1,15,TRBV12-5,CASGLGDSTGGRAFF
TRBJ2-5,14,TRBV5-4,CASSSPGLVQTQYF
TRBJ1-5,15,TRBV7-2,CASSLQGGANQPQHF
TRBJ2-7,16,TRBV28,CASSLSGREFSYEQYF
TRBJ1-2,16,TRBV5-6,CASSEGWTGINYGYTF
TRBJ2-3,14,TRBV6-6,CASSTGQVTDTQYF
TRBJ2-7,14,TRBV10-3,CAIKPGQGRHEQYF
TRBJ1-2,18,TRBV5-1,CASSGYNGEPITLYGYTF
TRBJ1-1,17,TRBV5-1,CASSMQTGTGMNTEAFF